This T cell receptor beta chain was obtained from a study of T-cell reconstitution after alpha-beta-depleted transplantation in children. Study outcomes and limitations: At around two months after transplant, the alpha-beta T cells were reportedly derived from several hundred expanded clones that came from non-depleted graft cells. There were some patients whose high TCRbeta diversity at day 60 came from surviving recipient T cells and thymic progenitors. At the one-year point after transplant, T-cell counts and TCRbeta diversity were found to come mostly from T cells that had been newly produced.

This clonotype appeared a few times. Its cognate antigen is unknown. This CDR3 has 15 residues. The V and J ends lost 1 base and 6 bases, in that order; junction bases with no gene match: 9. Germline CDR1 and CDR2: SQVTM and ANQGSEA. Library preparation (for TCRbeta) was performed with unique molecular identifiers. TCRdb redid the calling of the PCR reads with MiXCR, one entry per CDR3 protein. This sample has 800,000 to 1,000,000 distinct CDR3 sequences, with about 31% found just once. The J gene is TRBJ2-4, the V gene TRBV29-1; 7 bases match TRBD1. The TCR sequence derives from a boy under two years old who had a stem cell transplant for SCID, so the T cells may come from the graft donor. The sequencing here drew on PBMCs, mostly from graft donor cells, taken 360 days after TCRalphabeta/CD19-depleted stem cell transplant. The CDR3 DNA follows: TGCAGCGTTGAAGGGCTAGGGGGCAATAGAAACATTCAGTACTTC. Translated: CSVEGLGGNRNIQYF.